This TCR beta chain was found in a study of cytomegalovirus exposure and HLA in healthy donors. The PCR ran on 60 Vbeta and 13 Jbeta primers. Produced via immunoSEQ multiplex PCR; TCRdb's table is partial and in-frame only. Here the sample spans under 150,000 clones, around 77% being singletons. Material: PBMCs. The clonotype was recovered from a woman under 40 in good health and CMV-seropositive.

CDR3 region: CASSLGAREAQPQHF. The CDR3, as DNA: TGTGCCAGCAGCTTAGGGGCCCGGGAGGCACAGCCCCAGCATTTT. J is TRBJ1-5 and V is TRBV7-8; D gene unclear. The germline gives CDR1 SGHVS, CDR2 FQNEAQ. The CDR3 runs to 15 residues. Trimming removed 1 base at V and 7 bases at J, with 14 bases between.